This T cell receptor beta chain was recovered during a study of cytomegalovirus exposure and HLA in healthy donors. The wider study: There were roughly 110 million unique TCR beta sequences, drawn from about 200 million T cells, in an earlier analysis. Findings and caveats of the study: The classifier reportedly diagnosed cytomegalovirus status with high specificity and sensitivity. One variant, a missense change in DCLRE1C, was linked in a later analysis to TCR beta V- and J-gene trimming.

About this clone itself: Its target is unknown.

CDR3 length: 16 amino acids. V was shortened by 4 bases and J by 6 bases, with 21 bases between the two germline ends. Germline V gene sequence: CDR1 MDHEN, CDR2 SYDVKM. The PCR had 60 Vbeta and 13 Jbeta primers. The repertoire was sequenced with immunoSEQ multiplex PCR; TCRdb's copy has only in-frame clones and lacks some. The sample shows fewer than 200,000 clones, 80% to 90% of them seen only once. The sample comprised PBMCs. This clonotype was sampled from a man aged 50-59 years in good health and CMV-seropositive. The chain employs TRBV28 and TRBJ1-2, with a tentative D call TRBD1 (5 bases). The CDR3 loop reads CASSSMGGIGTNGYTF. Written as DNA, the CDR3 is TGTGCCAGCAGTTCCATGGGGGGGATAGGGACGAATGGCTACACCTTC.